The 2 T cell receptor beta chains below were found in one sample sequenced in a study of somatic mutations in cytotoxic T cells in rheumatoid arthritis. The method was immunoSEQ multiplex PCR; TCRdb's version includes in-frame clones alone and lacks a portion of them. The table shows 8,000 to 10,000 clones, with 75% to 85% occurring only once. The sequencing sample was made of CD8+ T cells sorted from blood. Receptors were obtained from an adult with rheumatoid arthritis.

This sequence joins TRBV11-3 and TRBJ2-7, with TRBD1 identical over 8 bases. V was clipped by 1 base and J by 3 bases; unmatched bases: 2. The germline V gene encodes CDR1 SGHNT and CDR2 YENEEA. This CDR3 has 14 amino acids. CDR3 loop: CASSLGTGGYEQYF. The CDR3 DNA sequence: TGTGCCAGCAGCTTAGGAACAGGGGGCTACGAGCAGTACTTC.

The CDR3: CASSEGPAPYEQYV. DNA of the CDR3: TGTGCCAGCAGTGAAGGACCGGCACCCTACGAGCAGTACGTC. V gene TRBV6-1 combines with J gene TRBJ2-7; D gene unclear. From germline, CDR1 is MNHNS and CDR2 SASEGT. The CDR3 length is 14 residues. Trimming took 1 base from V and 2 from J, leaving 9 bases between them.